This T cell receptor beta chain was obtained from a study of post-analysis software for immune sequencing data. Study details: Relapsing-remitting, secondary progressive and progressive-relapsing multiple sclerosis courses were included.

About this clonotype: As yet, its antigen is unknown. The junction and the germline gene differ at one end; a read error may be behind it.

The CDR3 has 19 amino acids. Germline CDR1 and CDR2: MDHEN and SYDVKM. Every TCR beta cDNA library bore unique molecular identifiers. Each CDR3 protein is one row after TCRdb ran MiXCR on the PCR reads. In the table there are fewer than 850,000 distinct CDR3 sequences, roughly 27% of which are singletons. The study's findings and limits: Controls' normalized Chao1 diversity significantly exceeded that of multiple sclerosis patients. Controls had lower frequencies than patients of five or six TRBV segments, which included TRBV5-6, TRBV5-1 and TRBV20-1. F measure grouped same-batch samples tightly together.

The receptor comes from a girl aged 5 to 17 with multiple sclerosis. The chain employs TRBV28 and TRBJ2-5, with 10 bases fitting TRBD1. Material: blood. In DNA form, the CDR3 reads TGTGCCAGCAGTTTATTTTTCGGGACAGGGGTGGAGTACCAAGGGACCCAGTACTTC. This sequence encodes CASSLFFGTGVEYQGTQYF.